This T cell receptor (beta chain) was sequenced in a study of tumor and adjacent non-tumor tissue in lung cancer. Study summary: Samples averaged about 4.2 million productive TCRbeta reads each. Study-level points and caveats: TCR diversity was significantly greater in tumor than normal lung tissue.

Three rounds of nested PCR, following a modified ARM-PCR protocol, produced the TCRbeta library. TCRdb processed the multiplex PCR reads anew with MiXCR; each CDR3 protein has one entry. This sample has about 98,000 distinct CDR3 sequences, with about 80% found just once. Details on this clonotype: The antigen remains unidentified. This may be a read error: a much more frequent sequence differs by one nucleotide.

The template was RNA from unsorted bulk tissue. More than 3 cm separated this lung sample from the edge of the tumor. Between August and November 2014, newly diagnosed, chemotherapy-naive lung cancer patients underwent thoracic surgery in China. The TCR sequence derives from a man in his 60s with small cell lung cancer. The specimen was distant non-tumor lung tissue.

CDR3 bases: TGCAGTGCTAGAGGAGACAGGGATGATGGCTACACCTTC. This encodes CSARGDRDDGYTF. The V and J genes are TRBV20-1 and TRBJ1-2; 7 bases align to TRBD1. Losses at the gene ends were 1 base for V and 6 bases for J; bases not matched to a gene: 5. The CDR3 totals 13 residues. From germline, CDR1 is DFQATT and CDR2 SNEGSKA (reference sequence).